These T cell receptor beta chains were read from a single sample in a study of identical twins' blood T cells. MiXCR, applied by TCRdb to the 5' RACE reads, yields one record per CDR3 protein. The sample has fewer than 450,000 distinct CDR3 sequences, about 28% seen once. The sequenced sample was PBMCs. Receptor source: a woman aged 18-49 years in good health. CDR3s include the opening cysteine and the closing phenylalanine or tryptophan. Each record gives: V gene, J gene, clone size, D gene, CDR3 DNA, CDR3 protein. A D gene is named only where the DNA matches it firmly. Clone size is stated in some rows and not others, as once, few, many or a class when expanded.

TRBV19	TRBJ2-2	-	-	TGTGCCAGTAGTATAGATCGGGCCCCTATTTCGAACACCGGGGAGCTGTTTTTT	CASSIDRAPISNTGELFF
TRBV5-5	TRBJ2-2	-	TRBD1	TGTGCCAGCAGCTTCAGACAGGGCTACACCGGGGAGCTGTTTTTT	CASSFRQGYTGELFF
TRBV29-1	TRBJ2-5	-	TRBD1	TGCAGCGTTGTTAGGGGGACAGCCCAAGAGACCCAGTACTTC	CSVVRGTAQETQYF
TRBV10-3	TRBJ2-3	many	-	TGTGCCATCAGTGAGAGAGTTAGCGCGGGAGATACGCAGTATTTT	CAISERVSAGDTQYF
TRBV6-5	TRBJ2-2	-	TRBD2	TGTGCCAGCAGTTACTCGGGACTAGCGGACACCGGGGAGCTGTTTTTT	CASSYSGLADTGELFF
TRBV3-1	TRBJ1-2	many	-	TGTGCCAGCAGCCAAGGGGTTCTTAACTATGGCTACACCTTC	CASSQGVLNYGYTF
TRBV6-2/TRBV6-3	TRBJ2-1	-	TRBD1	TGTGCCAGCAGTTACGAAGGGACAGGGGGCAATGAGCAGTTCTTC	CASSYEGTGGNEQFF
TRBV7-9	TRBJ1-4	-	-	TGTGCCAGCAGCGTGGTGGGGACACAAAATGAAAAACTGTTTTTT	CASSVVGTQNEKLFF
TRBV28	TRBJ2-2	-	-	TGTGCCAGTCGTGTGAAGGCATGGAATATCGGGGAGCTGTTTTTT	CASRVKAWNIGELFF
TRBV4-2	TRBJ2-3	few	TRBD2	TGTGCCGGCAGCCAAGAGTATCGGGGGGAAGGGACAGATACGCAGTATTTT	CAGSQEYRGEGTDTQYF
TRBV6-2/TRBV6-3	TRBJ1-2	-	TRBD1	TGTGCCAGCAGCTTTCAGGACAGGGTTCATCTTGGCTACACCTTC	CASSFQDRVHLGYTF
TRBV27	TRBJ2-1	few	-	TGTGCCAGCATAAACTACCTTAGCTCCTACAATGAGCAGTTCTTC	CASINYLSSYNEQFF
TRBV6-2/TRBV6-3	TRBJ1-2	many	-	TGTGCCAGCAGTTACTCTATCCAGGGATTCGACTATGGCTACACCTTC	CASSYSIQGFDYGYTF
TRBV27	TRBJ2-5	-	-	TGTGCCAGCAGCAAGAAGATTACAGGGATCGAAGAGACCCAGTACTTC	CASSKKITGIEETQYF
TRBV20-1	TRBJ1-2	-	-	TGCAGTGCTAGAGTGTCGGAGAATAACTATGGCTACACCTTC	CSARVSENNYGYTF
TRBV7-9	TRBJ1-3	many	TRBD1	TGTGCCAGCAGCTTCTCAGGGGGTACAATGCGCGGAAACACCATATATTTT	CASSFSGGTMRGNTIYF
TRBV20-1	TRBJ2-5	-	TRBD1	TGCAGTGCTGGGGACAGACAAGAGACCCAGTACTTC	CSAGDRQETQYF
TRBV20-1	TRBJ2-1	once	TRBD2	TGCAGTGCAAAACTAGCGAGGTCCTACAATGAGCAGTTCTTC	CSAKLARSYNEQFF
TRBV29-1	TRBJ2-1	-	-	TGCAGCGTTCCGCGGAGAAATGAGCAGTTCTTC	CSVPRRNEQFF
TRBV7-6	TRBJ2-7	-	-	TGTGCCAGCAGCTTAGTAGGGGGGCAGGTGAGCTCCTACGAGCAGTACTTC	CASSLVGGQVSSYEQYF
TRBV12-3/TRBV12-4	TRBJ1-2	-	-	TGTGCCAGCAGTTTTCGGGAATATAACTATGGCTACACCTTC	CASSFREYNYGYTF
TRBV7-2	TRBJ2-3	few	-	TGTGCCAGCAAAGCCCCCTTTAGCACAGATACGCAGTATTTT	CASKAPFSTDTQYF